The next 24 T cell receptor beta chains were all read from a single sample in a study of blood T cell repertoires in COVID-19. Data came from immunoSEQ multiplex PCR; TCRdb stores just in-frame clones and leaves some out. The sample holds more than 90,000 clones, less than 90% seen once. The sequencing sample was made of peripheral blood. These receptors were collected from a man between 70 and 80 years old who had recovered from COVID-19.

This sequence joins TRBV5-1 and TRBJ1-2; 10 nucleotides align to TRBD1. Germline CDR1 SGHRS, CDR2 YFSETQ. After removal of 2 bases from V and 8 bases from J, the junction contained 6 bases not matched to a gene. The CDR3 is 14 amino acids. Here the CDR3 reads CASSFFGTGDGYTF. The CDR3 region has the DNA TGCGCCAGCAGCTTCTTTGGGACAGGGGACGGCTACACCTTC.

V usage is TRBV14 and J usage is TRBJ2-1; tentative D call: TRBD2 (6 bases). Looked up from germline, CDR1 is SGHDN and CDR2 is FVKESK. The CDR3 sequence is 15 residues long. The germline V and J ends were trimmed by 1 base and 5 bases, with 12 bases remaining between them. Written as DNA, the CDR3 is TGTGCCAGCAGCCAAGGCCTAGCGAGTAACAATGAGCAGTTCTTC. It yields the protein CASSQGLASNNEQFF.

This clone is a singleton in its sample. The chain has TRBV29-1 and TRBJ2-1; TRBD1 matches 8 bases. Germline V lookup: CDR1 SQVTM, CDR2 ANQGSEA. V was pared by 8 bases and J by 9 bases, with 18 bases of the junction left unmatched. The CDR3 spans 15 residues. CDR3 nucleotides: TGCAGCCCCGATGATATGACAGGGGCTTCAGGTGAGCAGTTCTTC. It specifies CSPDDMTGASGEQFF.

This chain's CDR3 is CASSLREKLFF. The CDR3, as DNA: TGTGCCAGCAGTTTGCGCGAAAAACTGTTTTTT. This sequence joins TRBV12-3 or TRBV12-4 and TRBJ1-4; D remains unclear. This CDR3 spans 11 amino acids. Trimming removed 3 bases at V and 8 bases at J, with 4 bases between.

The rearrangement links TRBV27 to TRBJ2-7, with 8 bases matching TRBD2. This CDR3 is 14 amino acids long. V gave up 6 bases and J gave up 5 bases; unmatched junction bases: 9. Germline values: CDR1 MNHEY, CDR2 SMNVEV (reference sequence). CDR3 loop: CASRPRGGPDEQYF. In nucleotides, the CDR3 is TGTGCCAGCAGGCCCCGGGGGGGGCCAGACGAGCAGTACTTC.

This chain joins TRBV4-1 and TRBJ1-6; 7 nucleotides agree with TRBD1. Germline assignment: CDR1 MGHRA and CDR2 YSYEKL. V lost 4 bases and J lost 5; bases outside the gene matches: 2. The CDR3 length is 14 residues. The CDR3 DNA is TGCGCCAGCAGCCGACAGGGTAATAATTCACCCCTCCACTTT. It is translated as CASSRQGNNSPLHF.

The chain has TRBV9 and TRBJ2-2; 7 bases are a match to TRBD2. This CDR3 comprises 15 residues. Looked up from germline, CDR1 is SGDLS and CDR2 is YYNGEE. The ends lost 3 bases at V and 7 bases at J; junction bases unmatched: 9. Here the CDR3 reads CASSGTPGEGGELFF. The CDR3 DNA sequence: TGTGCCAGCAGCGGGACCCCCGGGGAGGGCGGGGAGCTGTTTTTT.

A few counts support this clone. The chain links TRBV15 to TRBJ1-1, with a possible D match to TRBD1 (6 bases). This CDR3 contains 15 residues. Germline-derived CDR1 and CDR2 are LNHNV and YYDKDF (reference sequence). Trimming removed 0 bases at V and 6 bases at J, with 14 bases between. CDR3 nucleotide sequence: TGTGCCACCAGCAGAGACCTCTCAGGGGTGGCTGAAGCTTTCTTT. Its translation is CATSRDLSGVAEAFF.

The V gene is TRBV27, the J gene TRBJ2-5; maybe TRBD1 (5 bases). V was shortened by 2 bases and J by 5 bases, with 9 bases between the two germline ends. Germline-derived CDR1 and CDR2 are MNHEY and SMNVEV (reference sequence). The CDR3 is 13 amino acids. CDR3: CASSLHRSETQYF. The DNA of the CDR3 is TGTGCCAGCAGTTTACACAGGTCGGAGACCCAGTACTTC.

The chain combines TRBV9 with TRBJ2-7; D gene ambiguous. There are 15 residues in the CDR3. V lost 0 bases, J lost 0 bases, and 10 bases lay in between. CDR1 is SGDLS and CDR2 is YYNGEE in the germline V gene. For the CDR3, the DNA is TGTGCCAGCAGCGTAGAGCCAGGAACCTCCTACGAGCAGTACTTC. It translates to CASSVEPGTSYEQYF.

This chain joins TRBV5-5 and TRBJ1-2; the D gene is possibly TRBD1 (5 bases). This CDR3 region has 14 residues. The V end lost 2 bases, the J end lost 4 bases, and 12 bases lay between the germline ends. Germline CDR1 reads SGHKS; CDR2 reads YYEKEE (reference sequence). The CDR3 DNA reads TGTGCCAGCAGCTTTCAGGGCACCAGCTATGGCTACACCTTC. This translates into CASSFQGTSYGYTF.

Only one count was recorded for this clone. The rearrangement links TRBV19 to TRBJ1-3; D might be TRBD1 (6 bases). The CDR3 is 17 amino acids. Germline V CDR1 and CDR2: LNHDA, SQIVND (reference sequence). The germline V and J ends were trimmed by 4 bases and 0 bases, with 16 bases remaining between them. The CDR3 spells CASSSVSGAISGNTIYF. The CDR3 DNA is TGTGCCAGTAGTAGTGTCTCAGGGGCGATCTCTGGAAACACCATATATTTT.

The CDR3 loop is CASRPGQGVGGYTF. CDR3 DNA: TGTGCCAGCCGACCCGGACAGGGGGTGGGTGGCTACACCTTC. The rearrangement joins TRBV27 to TRBJ1-2; 10 positions match TRBD1. The ends lost 8 bases at V and 7 bases at J; junction bases unmatched: 10. The CDR3 is made up of 14 amino acids. Germline CDR1 is MNHEY and CDR2 is SMNVEV (reference sequence).

This clone came up a few times. The rearrangement joins TRBV4-2 to TRBJ2-7; 8 bases are a match to TRBD2. The CDR3 loop spans 15 amino acids. The V gene end was trimmed by 1 base and the J gene end by 3 bases; junction bases not matched to a gene: 5. Germline CDR1 LGHNA, CDR2 YNFKEQ. CDR3 sequence: CASSQGTSNDYEQYF. The CDR3 DNA sequence: TGTGCCAGCAGCCAAGGGACTAGCAATGACTACGAGCAGTACTTC.

The rearrangement joins TRBV15 to TRBJ2-1, with 10 bases fitting TRBD2. Germline loops: CDR1 LNHNV, CDR2 YYDKDF (reference sequence). The trim removed 4 bases at V and 8 bases at J, leaving 8 bases unmatched. CDR3 length: 15 residues. CDR3 bases: TGTGCCACCAGCAACCTAGCGGGAGAGGGCGATGAGCAGTTCTTC. It specifies CATSNLAGEGDEQFF.

The rearrangement joins TRBV3-1 (or the pseudogene TRBV3-2) to TRBJ2-7; the D gene is possibly TRBD2 (7 bases). The ends were cut back, 1 base at V and 5 bases at J, with 15 bases in the middle. Per the germline V gene, CDR1 is LGHDT and CDR2 is YNNKEL (reference sequence). There are 15 residues in the CDR3. CDR3 sequence (DNA): TGTGCCAGCAGCCAAGTGTGGGGGGGCGTGAACGAGCAGTACTTC. The encoded protein is CASSQVWGGVNEQYF.

This clone was counted once. The chain is built from TRBV28 and TRBJ2-7, with D tentatively TRBD2 (6 bases). The CDR3 totals 14 residues. The V gene lost 3 bases and the J gene lost 5 bases, with 14 bases spanning the gap. The germline V gene encodes CDR1 MDHEN and CDR2 SYDVKM. The CDR3 sequence: CASSFGSGWDEQYF. The DNA of the CDR3 is TGTGCCAGCAGTTTCGGGAGTGGATGGGACGAGCAGTACTTC.

The chain joins TRBV5-8 to TRBJ2-1, with unresolved D. The CDR3 length is 17 residues. Germline lookup yields CDR1 SGHTS and CDR2 YDEGEE. V lost 4 bases, J lost 0 bases, and 17 bases lay in between. The CDR3 bases are TGTGCCAGCAGCCCCCGAACCGGGTCACTCTCCTACAATGAGCAGTTCTTC. This translates into CASSPRTGSLSYNEQFF.

This chain connects TRBV13 to TRBJ1-4, with D unresolved. V lost 3 bases and J 4 bases, leaving 9 bases between the germline ends. This CDR3 has 14 amino acids. CDR1 is PRHDT, CDR2 FYEKMQ, per germline (reference sequence). This CDR3 is CASSFWRSNEKLFF. As DNA, the CDR3 is TGTGCCAGCAGCTTCTGGCGGAGTAATGAAAAACTGTTTTTT.

V usage is TRBV6-5 and J usage is TRBJ2-2, with 8 positions matching TRBD1. The CDR3 sequence is 15 residues long. Germline V CDR1 and CDR2: MNHEY, SVGAGI. V gave up 5 bases and J gave up 3 bases; unmatched junction bases: 5. The DNA for the CDR3 is TGTGCCAGCAGTCGACAGGGGATGGACACCGGGGAGCTGTTTTTT. Translated, it gives CASSRQGMDTGELFF.

V usage is TRBV19 and J usage is TRBJ2-2, with a tentative D call TRBD2 (5 bases). V shed 2 bases and J shed 5 bases, with 12 bases lying between them. Per the germline V gene, CDR1 is LNHDA and CDR2 is SQIVND (reference sequence). The CDR3 is made up of 15 amino acids. DNA of the CDR3: TGTGCCAGTAGTATATTAGGACTTATGACCGGGGAGCTGTTTTTT. It specifies CASSILGLMTGELFF.

V is TRBV7-6 and J is TRBJ1-6, with TRBD1 identical over 8 bases. The V segment lost 5 bases and the J segment 6 bases; nucleotides outside the gene matches: 6. The CDR3 loop spans 15 amino acids. The germline V gene encodes CDR1 SGHVS and CDR2 FNYEAQ. The DNA of the CDR3 is TGTGCCAGCAGCGCCCGACAGGGGTCTAATTCACCCCTCCACTTT. Translation gives CASSARQGSNSPLHF. Variable domain in full (rest from reference TRBV7-6 and TRBJ1-6): GAGVSQSPRYKVTKRGQDVALRCDPISGHVSLYWYRQALGQGPEFLTYFNYEAQQDKSGLPNDRFSAERPEGSISTLTIQRTEQRDSAMYRCASSARQGSNSPLHFGNGTRLTVT.

The J gene is TRBJ2-7, the V gene TRBV11-2; 13 bases fit TRBD2. Germline loops: CDR1 SGHAT, CDR2 FQNNGV. The CDR3 sequence is 15 residues long. After removal of 6 bases from V and 3 bases from J, the junction contained 5 bases not matched to a gene. The chain's CDR3 is CASSFRTSGSYEQYF. Here the CDR3 DNA reads TGTGCCAGCAGTTTTAGGACTAGCGGGAGCTACGAGCAGTACTTC.

CDR3: CASSLAPNSNQPQHF. The CDR3, as DNA: TGCGCCAGCAGCTTGGCCCCAAATAGCAATCAGCCCCAGCATTTT. The chain has TRBV5-1 and TRBJ1-5, with D hard to call. The CDR3 runs to 15 residues. Trimming pared 0 bases from V and 0 bases from J, leaving 7 bases between. Germline V CDR1 and CDR2: SGHRS, YFSETQ.